The subject of this entry is one T cell receptor (beta chain). This clone has just one count. Its cognate antigen has yet to be identified. No quality values exist for individual bases; no much larger clone is one base distant. The donors were healthy, HIV-negative adults who had no recently reported acute infections or vaccinations. Every donor was a Caucasian adult living in Nashville, Tennessee, USA. CD4+ T cells were enriched by magnetic negative selection, after which naive cells were positively selected on CD45RA and the negative fraction was taken as the memory subset. Blood was collected by leukapheresis, and PBMCs were isolated by Ficoll-Histopaque density gradient centrifugation and then cryopreserved in liquid nitrogen vapor phase. Analytical flow cytometry was used to check the purity and quantity of every magnetically sorted T cell population. From each sorted fraction, genomic DNA was isolated and quantified by UV absorbance on a Nanodrop 2000c.

Using the deep immunoSEQ assay, TCR CDR3 regions were amplified from genomic DNA by multiplex PCR. Extracted genomic DNA from each cell subset was spread evenly across all wells of several immunoSEQ 96-well plates, with each plate serving as a replicate. For sorted subsets, each replicate PCR was loaded with approximately 190 ng genomic DNA, equivalent to 30,000 or so T cell genomes. Purified libraries were measured with a Qubit 3.0 fluorometer, size-checked on a Bioanalyzer 2100, and measured again with the KAPA Library Quantification kit. Each immunoSEQ 96-well plate was sequenced on its own single-read 150-cycle Illumina NextSeq 550 flow cell. Under the source paper's analysis protocol: Because only junctional sequences without quality scores were contained in the immunoSEQ output, filtering matching that applied to full-length reads could not be performed. Sequences were annotated with PyIR, a Python wrapper for IgBLAST v1.9, and V/J genes and CDR3 were assigned using IMGT germline references. Any read was removed if the V/J assignment was weak (E-value above 1e-6), the CDR3 was missing, or the read contained stop codons, out-of-frame junctions, or ambiguous translated residues. V3J clonotypes were defined by identical inferred V gene, J gene, and CDR3 amino acid sequence. Percentage overlap between repertoires was computed as shared unique clonotypes divided by the size of the smaller repertoire. RTK rarefaction, the Chao1 estimator, and Recon v2.1 estimates of unobserved clonotypes were used to assess repertoire richness. Generation probabilities were computed with OLGA for all TCRbeta clonotypes obtained by the gDNA method from a few donors. Not all clones reach the TCRdb copy of this immuneACCESS table, which keeps in-frame sequences only. Checked studies attribute under half of the gap to unresolved V genes and leave the rest unexplained. That table is the source of V, J and clone size, and D and trimming were worked out from the DNA. This sample lists some 300,000 clones; over 70% were detected once. In total, the top ten clones hold less than 11% of the sample.

This entry is derived from a study of shared clonotypes between healthy human individuals (dated by TCRdb to about 2020). Study-level background: A few men and two women, aged 18 to 49 years, made up the cohort. For each donor, CD4 naive and CD4 memory were each run on three plates, CD8 naive on two plates, and CD8 memory on one plate. The study deeply sequenced blood TCR repertoires of about 5 healthy adults to estimate repertoire size and the extent of clonotype sharing between individuals. To increase sequencing depth and limit assay-specific biases, different laboratories used diverse techniques to prepare libraries and sequence TCR repertoires. Between about 0.85 and 9.5 billion PBMCs per donor were obtained by leukapheresis. General findings and caveats noted by the study authors: Across a handful of donors, about 5.2% of naive CD4, roughly 3.8% of naive CD8, approximately 2.5% of memory CD4, and roughly 0.4% of memory CD8 clonotypes were shared. Larger estimated clonotype richness was generally found for naive subsets than for memory subsets. Sampling was restricted to blood, and TCR repertoires in tissue are likely to differ from TCR repertoires in blood. Based on pairwise subsampling, the degree of clonotype sharing among donors was expected to be affected by sequencing depth. Because the study included only a small number of donors, the genetic and exposure-history diversity represented was limited. Rarefaction of sorted-subset datasets indicated incomplete sequencing despite the large sequencing depth. Clonotypes shared by all four sorted-subset donors showed higher generation probabilities than non-shared clonotypes.

Looking up the germline V gene (reference sequence) yields CDR1 LNHDA and CDR2 SQIVND. V has 3 bases trimmed and J has 4 bases trimmed; junction bases matching no gene number 7. The CDR3 starts with the cysteine, ends with the phenylalanine, and has 15 residues. Only the CDR3 DNA is retained, 45 bases long and in frame from the first base. The chain employs TRBV19 and TRBJ2-3, with 7 middle bases fitting TRBD2. Sequenced: memory CD4+ T cells sorted from blood. The sample's cell subset or site label, decoded: CD45RA-negative fraction. The sequence was obtained from a man aged 30 to 39 in good health. The sequenced DNA: TGTGCCAGTAGTATGGGAAGCGGGAAAGCAGATACGCAGTATTTT. This encodes CASSMGSGKADTQYF.